This T cell receptor beta chain was identified in a study of cytomegalovirus exposure and HLA in healthy donors. The overall study: Genotyping showed less than 85% of 300 to 450 donors falling in the Caucasian-associated ancestry cluster. Study-level findings and limits: Judged likely to be a sequencing artifact was a cluster of highly shared sequence variants.

Note on this clone: Its antigen is not known.

Amplification used 60 Vbeta primers and 13 Jbeta primers. TCRdb keeps only in-frame clones here, not all; method: immunoSEQ multiplex PCR. The sample includes 130,000 to 150,000 clones, roughly four fifths of them seen just once. The germline V gene encodes CDR1 SGHNT and CDR2 YYREEE (reference sequence). CDR3 length: 14 residues. V trimming: 1 base; J trimming: 4 bases; junction bases outside the gene matches: 3. The sequence came from a woman aged 50 to 60 in good health and CMV-seropositive. This rearrangement joins TRBV5-4 to TRBJ2-5, with 8 bases lining up with TRBD1. The sample was PBMCs. The CDR3 reads CASSLNRGRETQYF. The CDR3, as DNA: TGTGCCAGCAGCTTGAACAGGGGGAGAGAGACCCAGTACTTC.